The clone carrying this TCR beta chain was observed many times. Its target is not known. Unique molecular identifiers were built into the TCRbeta library. A single record per CDR3 protein comes from TCRdb applying MiXCR to the PCR reads. Among 600,000 to 700,000 distinct CDR3 sequences listed, roughly 14% were seen once. CDR3 length: 13 amino acids. The V and J ends lost 3 bases and 1 base respectively, with 6 bases between them. CDR1 is MNHNS and CDR2 is SASEGT in the germline V gene. The entry originates in a study of T-cell reconstitution after alpha-beta-depleted transplantation in children. Study observations and caveats: From surviving recipient T cells and thymic progenitors came the high day-60 TCRbeta diversity observed in some patients. Reportedly, roughly two months post-transplant, alpha-beta T cells arose from several hundred expanded graft clones.

The TCR was taken from a girl aged 2-15 years with congenital amegakaryocytic thrombocytopenia, due to receive a stem cell transplant. The chain employs TRBV6-1 and TRBJ1-1; D is undetermined. Sequences were derived from PBMCs, sampled before TCRalphabeta/CD19-depleted stem cell transplant. Written as DNA, the CDR3 is TGTGCCAGCAGTGACCATACGAACACTGAAGCTTTCTTT. The encoded protein is CASSDHTNTEAFF.